Here is one T cell receptor beta chain with its context. Its antigen remains unidentified. This record comes from a study of post-analysis software for immune sequencing data. About the study: Relapsing-remitting, secondary progressive and progressive-relapsing courses of multiple sclerosis were included. Findings of the study overall: Significantly lower normalized Chao1 diversity was found in patients with multiple sclerosis relative to controls. Those samples that were prepared in the same batch co-clustered strongly by F measure.

Built from TCR beta cDNA, the libraries had unique molecular identifiers in them. The T cell input of roughly 0.95 to 11 million gave about half a million cDNA molecules. TCRdb itself ran the PCR reads through MiXCR, one entry per CDR3 protein. The sample lists roughly 870,000 distinct CDR3 sequences, 53% occurring once. Sequenced sample: blood. This receptor was taken from a girl aged 5-17 years with multiple sclerosis.

The CDR3 region is CSARDRRTHPRDEQFF. As DNA, the CDR3 is TGCAGTGCTAGAGATCGGCGGACTCACCCCCGAGATGAGCAGTTCTTC. The rearrangement joins TRBV20-1 to TRBJ2-1, with D maybe TRBD2 (5 bases). This CDR3 has 16 residues. With 0 bases removed from V and 8 bases from J, the gap between germline ends came to 20 bases. Germline lookup yields CDR1 DFQATT and CDR2 SNEGSKA (reference sequence).